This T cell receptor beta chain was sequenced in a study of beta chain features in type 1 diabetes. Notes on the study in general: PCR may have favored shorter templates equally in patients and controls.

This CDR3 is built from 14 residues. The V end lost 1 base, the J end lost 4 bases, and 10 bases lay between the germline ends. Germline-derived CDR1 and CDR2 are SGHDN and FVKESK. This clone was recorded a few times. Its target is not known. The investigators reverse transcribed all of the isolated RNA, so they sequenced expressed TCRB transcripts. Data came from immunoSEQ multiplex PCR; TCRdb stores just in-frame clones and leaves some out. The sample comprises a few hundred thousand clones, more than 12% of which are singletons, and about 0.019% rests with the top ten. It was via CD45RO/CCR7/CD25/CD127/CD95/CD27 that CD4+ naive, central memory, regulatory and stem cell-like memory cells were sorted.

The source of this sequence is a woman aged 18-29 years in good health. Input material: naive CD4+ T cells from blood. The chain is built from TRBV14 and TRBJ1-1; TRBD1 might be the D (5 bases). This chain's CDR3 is CASSQVSGLTEAFF. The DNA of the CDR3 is TGTGCCAGCAGCCAAGTGTCAGGGCTCACTGAAGCTTTCTTT. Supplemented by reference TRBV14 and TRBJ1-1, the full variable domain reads EAGVTQFPSHSVIEKGQTVTLRCDPISGHDNLYWYRRVMGKEIKFLLHFVKESKQDESGMPNNRFLAERTGGTYSTLKVQPAELEDSGVYFCASSQVSGLTEAFFGQGTRLTVV.